Listed here are 4 T cell receptor beta chains from one sample, sequenced in a study of blood T cell repertoires in COVID-19. Libraries were prepared by immunoSEQ multiplex PCR; TCRdb keeps only in-frame clonotypes and omits some of them. Here the sample spans 220,000 or so clones, 70% to 90% being singletons. The sequencing sample was made of PBMCs or T cells enriched from blood (not recorded which). Receptors originate from a man aged 45-65 years who had been exposed to COVID-19.

This rearrangement joins TRBV25-1 to TRBJ1-3; TRBD1 is a possible D gene (5 bases). The CDR3 extends over 16 amino acids. Looked up from germline, CDR1 is MGHDK and CDR2 is SYGVNS. V shed 2 bases and J shed 0 bases, with 11 bases lying between them. CDR3 DNA: TGTGCCAGCAGTGAAGCTGGGGCCGGCTCTGGAAACACCATATATTTT. Its protein is CASSEAGAGSGNTIYF.

The chain uses TRBV24-1 and TRBJ2-2; maybe TRBD2 (6 bases). Germline V CDR1 and CDR2: KGHDR, SFDVKD. CDR3 size: 16 residues. The V end lost 5 bases, the J end lost 0 bases, and 12 bases lay between the germline ends. In DNA, the CDR3 is TGTGCCACCAGTGGTGTAGCGGCACCGAACACCGGGGAGCTGTTTTTT. Translation gives CATSGVAAPNTGELFF.

The rearrangement joins TRBV15 to TRBJ2-1; 11 positions match TRBD2. The length of the CDR3 is 13 residues. Germline V CDR1 and CDR2: LNHNV, YYDKDF (reference sequence). Trimming removed 8 bases from V and 9 bases from J; junction bases left unmatched: 6. The CDR3 coding sequence is TGTGCCACCCGCCTAGCGGGAGGCCCTGAGCAGTTCTTC. Its protein is CATRLAGGPEQFF.

The chain combines TRBV28 with TRBJ2-6; possible D gene TRBD1, 6 bases. Trimming removed 9 bases at V and 0 bases at J, with 18 bases between. CDR3 length equals 17 residues. Per germline, CDR1 MDHEN and CDR2 SYDVKM. CDR3 loop: CASSSWGHLSGANVLTF. As DNA, the CDR3 is TGTGCCAGTTCATCCTGGGGACACCTCTCTGGGGCCAACGTCCTGACTTTC.